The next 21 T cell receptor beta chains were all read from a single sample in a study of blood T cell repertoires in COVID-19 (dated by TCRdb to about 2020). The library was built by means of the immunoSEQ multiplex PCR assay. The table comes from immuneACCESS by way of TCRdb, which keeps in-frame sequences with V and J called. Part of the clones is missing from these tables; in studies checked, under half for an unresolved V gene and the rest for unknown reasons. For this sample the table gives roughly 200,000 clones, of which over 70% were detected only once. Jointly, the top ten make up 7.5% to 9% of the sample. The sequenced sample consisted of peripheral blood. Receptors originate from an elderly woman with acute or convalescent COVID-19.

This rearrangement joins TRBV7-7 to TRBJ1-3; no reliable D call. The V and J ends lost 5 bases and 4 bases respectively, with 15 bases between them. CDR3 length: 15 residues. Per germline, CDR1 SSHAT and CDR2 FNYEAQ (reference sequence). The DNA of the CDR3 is TGTGCCAGCAGCGGGGAAGGAGCGGGAGGAAACACCATATATTTT. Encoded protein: CASSGEGAGGNTIYF.

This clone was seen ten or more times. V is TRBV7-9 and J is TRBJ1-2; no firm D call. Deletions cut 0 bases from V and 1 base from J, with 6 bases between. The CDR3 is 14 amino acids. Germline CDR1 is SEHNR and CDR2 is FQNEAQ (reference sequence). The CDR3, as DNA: TGTGCCAGCAGCTTAGCCCACAGTAACTATGGCTACACCTTC. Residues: CASSLAHSNYGYTF.

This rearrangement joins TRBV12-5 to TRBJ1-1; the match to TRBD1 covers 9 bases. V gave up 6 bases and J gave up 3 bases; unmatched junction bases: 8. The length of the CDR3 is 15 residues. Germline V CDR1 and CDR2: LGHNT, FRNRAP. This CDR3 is CASGHETGGDTEAFF. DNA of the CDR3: TGTGCTAGTGGCCACGAGACAGGGGGGGACACTGAAGCTTTCTTT.

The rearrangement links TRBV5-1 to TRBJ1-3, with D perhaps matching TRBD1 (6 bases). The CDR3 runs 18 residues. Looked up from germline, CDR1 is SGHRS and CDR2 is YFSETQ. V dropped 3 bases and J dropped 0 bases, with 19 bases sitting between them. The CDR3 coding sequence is TGCGCCAGCAGCTCGACCCAGGGGACCTTCTTCTCTGGAAACACCATATATTTT. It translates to CASSSTQGTFFSGNTIYF.

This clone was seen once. The CDR3 loop is CSVARTGGSANTGELFF. In nucleotides, the CDR3 is TGCAGCGTTGCCCGGACAGGGGGATCGGCGAACACCGGGGAGCTGTTTTTT. The rearrangement joins TRBV29-1 to TRBJ2-2; TRBD1 matches 10 bases. Per germline, CDR1 SQVTM and CDR2 ANQGSEA. Germline trimming cut 4 bases from V and 0 bases from J; bases unmatched to any gene: 8. This CDR3 region has 17 residues.

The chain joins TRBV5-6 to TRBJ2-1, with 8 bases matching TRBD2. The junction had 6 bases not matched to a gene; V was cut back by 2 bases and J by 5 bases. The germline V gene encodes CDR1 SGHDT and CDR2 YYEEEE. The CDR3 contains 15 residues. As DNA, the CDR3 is TGTGCCAGCAGCTTCCCTAGCGGGCGACACAATGAGCAGTTCTTC. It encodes CASSFPSGRHNEQFF.

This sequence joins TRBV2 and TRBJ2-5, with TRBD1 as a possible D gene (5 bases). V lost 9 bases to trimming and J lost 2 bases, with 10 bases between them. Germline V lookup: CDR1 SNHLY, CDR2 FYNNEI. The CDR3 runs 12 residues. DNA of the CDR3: TGTGCCAGTAACAGGATTCAAGAGACCCAGTACTTC. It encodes CASNRIQETQYF.

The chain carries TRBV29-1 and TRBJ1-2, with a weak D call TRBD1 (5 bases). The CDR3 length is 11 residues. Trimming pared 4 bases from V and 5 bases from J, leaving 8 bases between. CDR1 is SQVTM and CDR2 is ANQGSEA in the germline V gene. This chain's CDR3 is CSVATGYGYTF. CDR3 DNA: TGCAGCGTTGCCACAGGATATGGCTACACCTTC.

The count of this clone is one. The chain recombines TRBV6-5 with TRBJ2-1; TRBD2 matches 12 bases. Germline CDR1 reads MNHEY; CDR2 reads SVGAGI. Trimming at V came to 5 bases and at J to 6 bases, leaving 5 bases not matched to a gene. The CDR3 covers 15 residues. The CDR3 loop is CASSRGLAGPNEQFF. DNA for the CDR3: TGTGCCAGCAGTAGAGGACTAGCGGGGCCCAATGAGCAGTTCTTC.

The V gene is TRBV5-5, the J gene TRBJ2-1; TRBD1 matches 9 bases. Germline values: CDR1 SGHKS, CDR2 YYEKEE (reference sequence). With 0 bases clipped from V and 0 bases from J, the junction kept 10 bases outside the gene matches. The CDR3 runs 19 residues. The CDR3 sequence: CASSLGQGVTLLSYNEQFF. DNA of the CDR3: TGTGCCAGCAGCTTGGGACAGGGGGTGACACTACTCTCCTACAATGAGCAGTTCTTC.

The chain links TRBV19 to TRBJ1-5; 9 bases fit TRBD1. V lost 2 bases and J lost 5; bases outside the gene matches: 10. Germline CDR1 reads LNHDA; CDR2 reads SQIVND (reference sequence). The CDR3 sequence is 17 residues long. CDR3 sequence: CASSINWDRAGDQPQHF. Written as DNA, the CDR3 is TGTGCCAGTAGTATAAATTGGGACAGGGCGGGCGATCAGCCCCAGCATTTT.

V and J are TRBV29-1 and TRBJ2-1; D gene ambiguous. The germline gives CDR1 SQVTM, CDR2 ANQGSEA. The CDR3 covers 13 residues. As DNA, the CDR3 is TGCACTTCGTCCCGGAGCCTTAACAATGAGCAGTTCTTC. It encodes CTSSRSLNNEQFF.

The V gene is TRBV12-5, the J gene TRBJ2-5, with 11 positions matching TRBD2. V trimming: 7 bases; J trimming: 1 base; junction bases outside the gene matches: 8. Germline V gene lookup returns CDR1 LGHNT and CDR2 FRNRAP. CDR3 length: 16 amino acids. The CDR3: CASAPGTSGTQETQYF. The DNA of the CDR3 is TGTGCTAGTGCCCCCGGGACTAGCGGTACCCAAGAGACCCAGTACTTC.

This chain's CDR3 is CASSFGQGHTGELFF. In DNA, the CDR3 is TGTGCCAGCAGTTTCGGACAGGGTCACACCGGGGAGCTGTTTTTT. The V and J genes are TRBV27 and TRBJ2-2; 8 bases line up with TRBD1. The CDR3 extends over 15 amino acids. V lost 3 bases, J lost 3 bases, and 3 bases stayed unmatched. CDR1 is MNHEY and CDR2 is SMNVEV in the germline V gene (reference sequence).

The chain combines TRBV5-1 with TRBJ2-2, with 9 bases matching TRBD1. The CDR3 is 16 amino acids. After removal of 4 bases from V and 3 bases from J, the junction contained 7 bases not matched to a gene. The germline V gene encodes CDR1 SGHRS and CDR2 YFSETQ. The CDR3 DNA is TGCGCCAGCAGCGTAACAGGGGGCGTCGACACCGGGGAGCTGTTTTTT. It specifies CASSVTGGVDTGELFF.

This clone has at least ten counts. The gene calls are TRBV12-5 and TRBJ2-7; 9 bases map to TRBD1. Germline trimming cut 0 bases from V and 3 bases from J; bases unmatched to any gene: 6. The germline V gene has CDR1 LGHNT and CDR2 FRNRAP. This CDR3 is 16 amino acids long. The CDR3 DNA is TGTGCTAGTGGTTTGGTACGAGGGACAGGGCACTACGAGCAGTACTTC. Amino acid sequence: CASGLVRGTGHYEQYF.

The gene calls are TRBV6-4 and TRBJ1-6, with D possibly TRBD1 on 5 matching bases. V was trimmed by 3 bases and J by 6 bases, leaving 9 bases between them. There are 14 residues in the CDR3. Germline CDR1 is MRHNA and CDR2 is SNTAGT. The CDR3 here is CASSEQGGNSPLHF. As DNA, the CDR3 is TGTGCCAGCAGTGAGCAGGGTGGTAATTCACCCCTCCACTTT.

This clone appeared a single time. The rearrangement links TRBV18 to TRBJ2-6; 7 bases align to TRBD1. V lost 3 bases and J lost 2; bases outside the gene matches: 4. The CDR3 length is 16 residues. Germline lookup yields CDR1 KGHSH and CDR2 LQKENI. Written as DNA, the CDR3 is TGTGCCAGCTCACCCCAGACAGGGACTGGGGCCAACGTCCTGACTTTC. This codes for CASSPQTGTGANVLTF.

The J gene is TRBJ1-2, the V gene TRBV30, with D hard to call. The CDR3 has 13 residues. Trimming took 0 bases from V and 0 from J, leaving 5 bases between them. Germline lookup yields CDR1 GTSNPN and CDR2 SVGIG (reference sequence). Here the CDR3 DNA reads TGTGCCTGGAGTGTCAGGCCTAACTATGGCTACACCTTC. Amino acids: CAWSVRPNYGYTF.

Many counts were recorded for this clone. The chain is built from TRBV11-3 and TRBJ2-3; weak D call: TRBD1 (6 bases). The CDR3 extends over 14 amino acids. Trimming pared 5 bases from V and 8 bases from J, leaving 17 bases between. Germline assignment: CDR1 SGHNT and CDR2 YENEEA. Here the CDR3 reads CASSERDKPLTQYF. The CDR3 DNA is TGTGCCAGCAGCGAGAGGGACAAACCCCTTACGCAGTATTTT.

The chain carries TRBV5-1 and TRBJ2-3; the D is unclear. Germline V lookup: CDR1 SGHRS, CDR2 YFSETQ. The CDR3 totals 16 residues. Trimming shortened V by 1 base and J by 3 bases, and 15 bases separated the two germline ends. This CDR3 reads CASSLPSALETDTQYF. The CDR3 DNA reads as TGCGCCAGCAGCTTGCCTTCGGCCTTGGAGACAGATACGCAGTATTTT. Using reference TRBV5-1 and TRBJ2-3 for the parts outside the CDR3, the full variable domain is KAGVTQTPRYLIKTRGQQVTLSCSPISGHRSVSWYQQTPGQGLQFLFEYFSETQRNKGNFPGRFSGRQFSNSRSEMNVSTLELGDSALYLCASSLPSALETDTQYFGPGTRLTVL.